The clone carrying this TCR beta chain was seen only a few times. The record originates from a study of T cell changes during pregnancy in multiple sclerosis. Measured with immunoSEQ multiplex PCR; TCRdb has only the in-frame clones, and not every one. The table records tens of thousands of clones, approximately 92% of them present only once. Germline lookup yields CDR1 WNHNN and CDR2 SYGVQD (reference sequence). The V end lost 4 bases, the J end lost 3 bases, and 13 bases lay between the germline ends. This CDR3 is built from 14 residues. The rearrangement joins TRBV10-1 to TRBJ2-7; the D gene is possibly TRBD1 (6 bases). The TCR comes from a female donor with multiple sclerosis, enrolled in a pregnancy study. The material was CD4+ T cells from peripheral blood mononuclear cells, obtained in the third trimester of pregnancy. This CDR3 reads CASSVIRTVYEQYF. Here the CDR3 DNA reads TGCGCCAGCAGTGTAATAAGGACAGTCTACGAGCAGTACTTC.